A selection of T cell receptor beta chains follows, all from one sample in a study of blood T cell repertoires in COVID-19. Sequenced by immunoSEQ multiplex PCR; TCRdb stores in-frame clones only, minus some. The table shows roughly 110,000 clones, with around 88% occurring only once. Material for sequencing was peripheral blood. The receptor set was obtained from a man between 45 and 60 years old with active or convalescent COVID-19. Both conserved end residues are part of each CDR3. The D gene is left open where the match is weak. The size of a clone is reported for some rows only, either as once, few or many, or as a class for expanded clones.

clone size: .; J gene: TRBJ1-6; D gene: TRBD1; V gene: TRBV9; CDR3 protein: CASSDQQGRWNNSPLHF; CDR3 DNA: TGTGCCAGCAGCGACCAACAGGGGCGCTGGAATAATTCACCCCTCCACTTT
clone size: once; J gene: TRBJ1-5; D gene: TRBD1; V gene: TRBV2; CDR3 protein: CASRGTGGQPQHF; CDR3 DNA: TGTGCCAGCAGGGGGACAGGGGGTCAGCCCCAGCATTTT
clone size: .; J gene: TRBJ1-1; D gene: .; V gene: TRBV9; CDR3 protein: CASSFLPGGDMGTEAFF; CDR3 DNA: TGTGCCAGCAGCTTCCTCCCGGGGGGGGATATGGGCACTGAAGCTTTCTTT
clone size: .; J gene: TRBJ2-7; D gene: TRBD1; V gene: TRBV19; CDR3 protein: CASSRGNEQYF; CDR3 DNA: TGTGCCAGTAGCAGGGGGAACGAGCAGTACTTC
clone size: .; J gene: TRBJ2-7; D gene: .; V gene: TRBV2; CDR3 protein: CASSDGTLSYEQYF; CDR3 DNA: TGTGCCAGCAGTGATGGGACACTCTCCTACGAGCAGTACTTC
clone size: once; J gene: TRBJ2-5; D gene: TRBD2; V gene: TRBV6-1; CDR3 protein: CASSGPSPGLARETQYF; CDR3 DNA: TGTGCCAGCAGTGGGCCAAGCCCGGGACTAGCTAGAGAGACCCAGTACTTC
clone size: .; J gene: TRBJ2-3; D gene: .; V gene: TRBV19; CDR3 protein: CASSPQRATPDTQYF; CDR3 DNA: TGTGCCAGTAGTCCCCAGCGGGCCACTCCTGATACGCAGTATTTT
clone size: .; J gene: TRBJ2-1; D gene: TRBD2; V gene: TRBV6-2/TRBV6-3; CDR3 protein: CASSHTPGLPDLYNEQFF; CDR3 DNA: TGTGCCAGCAGCCATACGCCGGGACTACCAGACCTCTACAATGAGCAGTTCTTC
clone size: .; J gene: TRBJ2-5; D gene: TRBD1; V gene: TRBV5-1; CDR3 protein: CASSLGQGETQYF; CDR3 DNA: TGCGCCAGCAGCTTGGGACAGGGGGAGACCCAGTACTTC
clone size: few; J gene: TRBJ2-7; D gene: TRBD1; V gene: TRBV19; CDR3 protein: CASSVTGTATLTYEQYF; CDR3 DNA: TGTGCCAGTAGTGTCACCGGGACAGCTACCCTAACCTACGAGCAGTACTTC
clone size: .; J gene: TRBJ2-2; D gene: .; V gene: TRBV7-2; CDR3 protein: CASSLGSAGGTGELFF; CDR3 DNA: TGTGCCAGCAGCTTAGGGTCCGCGGGCGGAACCGGGGAGCTGTTTTTT
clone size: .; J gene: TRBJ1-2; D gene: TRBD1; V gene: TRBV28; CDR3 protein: CASRRDRSYGYTF; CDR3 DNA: TGTGCCAGCAGACGGGACAGGTCTTATGGCTACACCTTC
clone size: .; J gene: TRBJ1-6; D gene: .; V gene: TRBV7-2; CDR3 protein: CASSLNRVEDNSPLHF; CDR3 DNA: TGTGCCAGCAGCTTAAACCGAGTAGAAGATAATTCACCCCTCCACTTT
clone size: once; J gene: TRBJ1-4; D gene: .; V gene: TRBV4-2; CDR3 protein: CASSQDPSPIWAGQKLFF; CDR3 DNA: TGTGCCAGCAGCCAAGATCCGTCTCCTATTTGGGCAGGGCAAAAACTGTTTTTT
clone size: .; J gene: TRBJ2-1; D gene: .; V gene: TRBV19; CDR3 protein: CASSPHRDTAYNEQFF; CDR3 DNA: TGTGCCAGTAGCCCCCACCGGGACACCGCCTACAATGAGCAGTTCTTC